The clone carrying this TCR beta chain appeared many times. Its antigen is undetermined. MiXCR, run by TCRdb on the 5' RACE reads, gives a single entry per CDR3 protein. Here the sample spans roughly 490,000 distinct CDR3 sequences, over 4% being singletons. The CDR3 totals 16 residues. Germline assignment: CDR1 SGHRS and CDR2 YFSETQ. V was pared by 1 base and J by 2 bases, with 1 base of the junction left unmatched. The entry originates in a study of CD8 T cells in ankylosing spondylitis. The study's findings and limits: In ankylosing spondylitis blood, a motif of eight highly homologous TCR beta variants appeared characteristic.

The sequence derives from a male donor with ankylosing spondylitis. The chain links TRBV5-1 to TRBJ2-1; 12 bases line up with TRBD2. Sequences were obtained from blood, either unsorted or a sorted T cell fraction (not recorded which). The CDR3 region is CASSLTSGRPYNEQFF. The CDR3 bases are TGCGCCAGCAGCTTGACTAGCGGGAGGCCCTACAATGAGCAGTTCTTC.